This T cell receptor (beta chain) was found in a study of lymphopenia after photon versus proton radiotherapy. Generated by immunoSEQ multiplex PCR, the TCRdb table keeps only in-frame clones and is missing some. This sample has about 20,000 clones; around four fifths occur once, and the top ten carry 2.9%. With regard to this clone: The antigen is not known.

V lost 2 bases and J 2 bases, leaving 18 bases between the germline ends. The CDR3 spans 17 residues. Per germline, CDR1 LGHNA and CDR2 YSLEER. Study-level points and caveats: After lymphocyte nadir, photon-treated repertoires showed oligoclonal expansion, especially CD8+ Temra.

The sample consisted of peripheral blood, taken from a patient treated with photon-based radiotherapy. The sequence was obtained from a woman aged 50 to 60 with pancreatic cancer. The V call is TRBV4-3, the J call TRBJ1-1; D gene uncertain. The CDR3 sequence is CASSQFRALRGNTEAFF. CDR3 DNA sequence: TGCGCCAGCAGCCAATTTCGGGCCCTACGAGGTAACACTGAAGCTTTCTTT.